The 14 T cell receptor beta chains given below trace back to one sample, sequenced in a study of shared clonotypes between healthy human individuals. Assay used: immunoSEQ multiplex PCR; TCRdb lists only in-frame clones, some missing. The sample has approximately 340,000 clones, over 70% seen once. The sequenced sample consisted of memory CD4+ T cells sorted from blood. Subset given: CD45RA-negative fraction. The receptors were gathered from a man younger than 45 in good health.

The V and J genes are TRBV6-1 and TRBJ1-1, with TRBD1 as a possible D gene (5 bases). V was trimmed by 7 bases and J by 0 bases, leaving 12 bases between them. In germline, CDR1 is MNHNS, CDR2 SASEGT. The CDR3 loop spans 14 amino acids. The CDR3 DNA is TGTGCCAGCACCAACCCGACAGTGAACACTGAAGCTTTCTTT. Its translation is CASTNPTVNTEAFF.

The chain links TRBV10-3 to TRBJ2-7; maybe TRBD1 (5 bases). The V and J ends lost 6 bases and 5 bases respectively, with 23 bases between them. Germline V gene sequence: CDR1 ENHRY, CDR2 SYGVKD. The CDR3 totals 16 residues. Here the CDR3 reads CAISANPPGMAHEQYF. For the CDR3, the DNA is TGTGCCATCAGCGCAAATCCCCCAGGGATGGCTCACGAGCAGTACTTC.

This clone appeared a few times. This rearrangement joins TRBV29-1 to TRBJ2-3; D unresolved. The ends were cut back, 1 base at V and 5 bases at J, with 7 bases in the middle. Germline CDR1 and CDR2: SQVTM and ANQGSEA. This CDR3 has 12 residues. CDR3 protein: CSVEGQVDTQYF. The CDR3 bases are TGCAGCGTTGAAGGGCAGGTAGATACGCAGTATTTT.

The chain couples TRBV14 to TRBJ2-2; D assignment may be TRBD1 or TRBD2 (6 bases each). Trimming shortened V by 2 bases and J by 7 bases, and 17 bases separated the two germline ends. Germline V gene sequence: CDR1 SGHDN, CDR2 FVKESK. This CDR3 contains 16 residues. The CDR3 is CASSQQMGGAGGELFF. DNA of the CDR3: TGTGCCAGCAGCCAACAAATGGGGGGCGCAGGCGGGGAGCTGTTTTTT. Full variable domain (remainder filled in from reference TRBV14 and TRBJ2-2): EAGVTQFPSHSVIEKGQTVTLRCDPISGHDNLYWYRRVMGKEIKFLLHFVKESKQDESGMPNNRFLAERTGGTYSTLKVQPAELEDSGVYFCASSQQMGGAGGELFFGEGSRLTVL.

This clone was seen just once. The chain links TRBV5-1 to TRBJ2-3, with 14 bases identical to TRBD2. CDR1 is SGHRS, CDR2 YFSETQ, per germline. V lost 0 bases to trimming and J lost 2 bases; unmatched junction nucleotides: 5. The CDR3 is made up of 18 amino acids. The CDR3 DNA sequence: TGCGCCAGCAGCTTGGCAAGGACTAGCGGGAGGAACACAGATACGCAGTATTTT. It codes for CASSLARTSGRNTDTQYF.

The chain recombines TRBV7-2 with TRBJ2-1; 10 bases map to TRBD2. Germline CDR1 is SGHTA and CDR2 is FQGNSA. The CDR3 spans 15 residues. J gave up 11 bases and V 1 base, and 8 bases lay outside the gene matches. CDR3 DNA sequence: TGTGCCAGCAGCTTAGACACAGCGGGAGGGCCAAAGCAGTTCTTC. The encoded protein is CASSLDTAGGPKQFF.

A few counts support this clone. The rearrangement links TRBV2 to TRBJ2-1; 8 bases match TRBD1. J lost 6 bases, V lost 4 bases, and 5 bases had no gene match. CDR3 length equals 14 residues. Germline V gene data show CDR1 as SNHLY and CDR2 as FYNNEI. The CDR3 DNA sequence: TGTGCCAGCAGTGTTAGGCAGGGGGCCAATGAGCAGTTCTTC. Its protein is CASSVRQGANEQFF.

This chain connects TRBV7-2 to TRBJ2-1, with TRBD2 matching over 13 bases. There are 19 residues in the CDR3. Germline V gene data show CDR1 as SGHTA and CDR2 as FQGNSA. V lost 4 bases and J lost 0; bases outside the gene matches: 9. CDR3 amino acids: CASSSLWTSGSPSYNEQFF. CDR3 DNA: TGTGCCAGCAGCTCCCTATGGACTAGCGGGAGTCCCTCCTACAATGAGCAGTTCTTC.

This clone showed up just once. The CDR3 loop is CATSPGTESSYEQYF. The CDR3 DNA reads TGCGCCACCTCGCCGGGGACAGAAAGCTCCTACGAGCAGTACTTC. The chain combines TRBV5-1 with TRBJ2-7; 7 bases are a match to TRBD1. J lost 0 bases, V lost 9 bases, and 12 bases had no gene match. The germline gives CDR1 SGHRS, CDR2 YFSETQ. CDR3 length equals 15 residues. Based on the CDR3 plus reference TRBV5-1 and TRBJ2-7, the full variable domain is KAGVTQTPRYLIKTRGQQVTLSCSPISGHRSVSWYQQTPGQGLQFLFEYFSETQRNKGNFPGRFSGRQFSNSRSEMNVSTLELGDSALYLCATSPGTESSYEQYFGPGTRLTVT.

The chain is built from TRBV7-6 and TRBJ2-1; D might be TRBD2 (6 bases). Germline assignment: CDR1 SGHVS and CDR2 FNYEAQ. The CDR3 covers 17 residues. V gave up 1 base and J gave up 9 bases, with 22 bases separating them. CDR3: CASSLVVSGLDWGEQFF. The CDR3 DNA follows: TGTGCCAGCAGCTTAGTTGTCTCGGGACTCGACTGGGGTGAGCAGTTCTTC.

With respect to this clone: This sample also contains other DNA sequences that code for the same CDR3. The rearrangement joins TRBV28 to TRBJ1-3; the D is unclear. Germline CDR1 MDHEN, CDR2 SYDVKM. The CDR3 covers 13 residues. Trimming cost V 5 bases and J 4 bases, with 9 bases left between them. CDR3 DNA sequence: TGTGCCAGCAGTCCGCCTGCGGGAAACACCATATATTTT. Translation gives CASSPPAGNTIYF.

The chain uses TRBV5-1 and TRBJ2-7, with TRBD1 matching over 7 bases. CDR3 length: 14 residues. The germline V gene encodes CDR1 SGHRS and CDR2 YFSETQ. Germline trimming cut 4 bases from V and 0 bases from J; bases unmatched to any gene: 4. CDR3 bases: TGCGCCAGCAGCCGGACAGGACACTCCTACGAGCAGTACTTC. Protein sequence: CASSRTGHSYEQYF.

This clone was detected only a few times. The chain recombines TRBV10-3 with TRBJ2-1; D tentatively reads TRBD1 or TRBD2 (5 bases each). Trimming pared 3 bases from V and 12 bases from J, leaving 12 bases between. Germline V CDR1 and CDR2: ENHRY, SYGVKD. This CDR3 is built from 12 residues. The CDR3 loop reads CAISEPGRGQFF. The CDR3 DNA reads TGTGCCATCAGTGAACCGGGGCGCGGGCAGTTCTTC.

J is TRBJ2-1 and V is TRBV10-3; 11 bases align to TRBD2. The CDR3 is 15 residues long. Germline CDR1 is ENHRY and CDR2 is SYGVKD. V lost 3 bases to trimming and J lost 3 bases; unmatched junction nucleotides: 1. The chain's CDR3 is CAISEGTSGYNEQFF. The CDR3 DNA reads TGTGCCATCAGTGAAGGGACTAGCGGCTACAATGAGCAGTTCTTC.